These 30 T cell receptor beta chains came from one sample sequenced in a study of beta chain features in type 1 diabetes (dated by TCRdb to the late 2010s). Receptors were amplified or captured by the immunoSEQ multiplex PCR assay. All of the isolated RNA was reverse transcribed with the High Capacity cDNA Reverse Transcription Kit, so expressed TCRB transcripts were sequenced. TCRdb took over this immuneACCESS table, retaining in-frame rearrangements with V and J assigned. Such tables are incomplete; in checked studies, under half of the missing clones stem from an unresolved V gene, and the remainder is unexplained. The sample contains about 230,000 clones, more than 9% of them found a single time. The ten largest clones take up 0.034% of the sample. Material: naive CD4+ T cells from blood. The meaning of the sample's cell subset or site label: true naive CD4+ T cells. Receptors were obtained from a young woman in good health.

This clone was detected only a few times. J is TRBJ2-7 and V is TRBV30, with D maybe TRBD1 (5 bases). Trimming cost V 3 bases and J 8 bases, with 14 bases left between them. Per the germline V gene, CDR1 is GTSNPN and CDR2 is SVGIG (reference sequence). The CDR3 totals 12 residues. CDR3 residues: CAWSLVGAKQYF. CDR3 coding DNA: TGTGCCTGGAGCCTAGTAGGGGCTAAGCAGTACTTC.

This chain uses TRBV19 with TRBJ1-1, with D unclear. CDR1 LNHDA and CDR2 SQIVND come from the germline V gene (reference sequence). Trimming removed 3 bases at V and 7 bases at J, with 15 bases between. The CDR3 length is 14 residues. The CDR3 reads CASSIFLEEGEAFF. The DNA of the CDR3 is TGTGCCAGTAGTATCTTTCTAGAGGAAGGTGAAGCTTTCTTT.

The chain uses TRBV29-1 and TRBJ1-1, with unresolved D. The CDR3 totals 11 residues. Germline V gene data show CDR1 as SQVTM and CDR2 as ANQGSEA. V was shortened by 7 bases and J by 4 bases, with 10 bases between the two germline ends. CDR3 DNA: TGCAGCGGTAGAGCGGGCACTGAAGCTTTCTTT. Its translation is CSGRAGTEAFF.

This clone was seen only a few times. V is TRBV2 and J is TRBJ2-1; 11 bases fit TRBD1. This CDR3 is built from 14 residues. Germline V gene sequence: CDR1 SNHLY, CDR2 FYNNEI. The V and J ends lost 10 bases and 8 bases, in that order; junction bases with no gene match: 10. CDR3 residues: CATVDRGRGYEQFF. The CDR3 DNA reads as TGTGCCACTGTGGACAGGGGGCGGGGGTATGAGCAGTTCTTC.

The rearrangement links TRBV5-1 to TRBJ2-1; 10 bases are shared with TRBD2. Germline CDR1 and CDR2: SGHRS and YFSETQ. Germline trimming cut 4 bases from V and 3 bases from J; bases unmatched to any gene: 4. This CDR3 is 15 amino acids long. In DNA form, the CDR3 reads TGCGCCAGCAGCCCTAGCGGGGGCAACTACAATGAGCAGTTCTTC. As protein: CASSPSGGNYNEQFF.

The rearrangement uses TRBV6-1 and TRBJ2-2, with D maybe TRBD2 (6 bases). V lost 4 bases and J 0 bases, leaving 15 bases between the germline ends. CDR1 and CDR2 from the germline V gene are MNHNS and SASEGT. This CDR3 is 17 amino acids long. This CDR3 reads CASSGWGGEANTGELFF. CDR3 in DNA: TGTGCCAGCAGTGGCTGGGGCGGGGAGGCGAACACCGGGGAGCTGTTTTTT.

This clone was observed a handful of times. The gene calls are TRBV5-1 and TRBJ2-1, with 13 positions matching TRBD2. Germline CDR1 reads SGHRS; CDR2 reads YFSETQ. CDR3 length: 16 residues. With V trimmed by 0 bases and J by 6 bases, 3 bases remained unmatched. The CDR3 protein is CASSLGLAGGINEQFF. CDR3 nucleotide sequence: TGCGCCAGCAGCTTGGGACTAGCGGGAGGTATCAATGAGCAGTTCTTC.

This clone was counted only a few times. V gene TRBV5-4 combines with J gene TRBJ2-7; maybe TRBD2 (6 bases). This CDR3 comprises 15 residues. Germline V gene data show CDR1 as SGHNT and CDR2 as YYREEE (reference sequence). V lost 4 bases, J lost 4 bases, and 18 bases lay in between. CDR3: CASSPTSSGTYEQYF. DNA for the CDR3: TGTGCCAGCAGCCCCACTAGCTCCGGGACGTACGAGCAGTACTTC. The full variable domain, rest sourced from reference TRBV5-4 and TRBJ2-7, is ETGVTQSPTHLIKTRGQQVTLRCSSQSGHNTVSWYQQALGQGPQFIFQYYREEENGRGNFPPRFSGLQFPNYSSELNVNALELDDSALYLCASSPTSSGTYEQYFGPGTRLTVT.

V and J are TRBV18 and TRBJ1-2; 9 bases align to TRBD1. Germline V gene data show CDR1 as KGHSH and CDR2 as LQKENI. There are 16 residues in the CDR3. V trimming: 4 bases; J trimming: 4 bases; junction bases outside the gene matches: 10. CDR3 bases: TGTGCCAGCTCACAAAACCCGGGACAGGGACTCTATGGCTACACCTTC. This translates into CASSQNPGQGLYGYTF.

This clone came up a few times. The chain carries TRBV7-9 and TRBJ2-1; perhaps TRBD2 as D (5 bases). Germline assignment: CDR1 SEHNR and CDR2 FQNEAQ (reference sequence). The V end was cut by 9 bases, the J end by 9 bases, with 12 bases between. The CDR3 spans 11 residues. The DNA for the CDR3 is TGTGCCAGGTCAGACGGACTTGAGCAGTTCTTC. This sequence encodes CARSDGLEQFF.

The J gene is TRBJ1-1, the V gene TRBV27; D is possibly TRBD1 (5 bases). This CDR3 has 13 amino acids. V lost 3 bases, J lost 1 base, and 6 bases lay in between. In germline, CDR1 is MNHEY, CDR2 SMNVEV (reference sequence). The DNA for the CDR3 is TGTGCCAGCAGTTTCGGGGGGAACACTGAAGCTTTCTTT. It yields the protein CASSFGGNTEAFF.

The chain carries TRBV4-1 and TRBJ1-1; D is unclear. The CDR3 loop spans 13 amino acids. Trimming removed 3 bases at V and 11 bases at J, with 16 bases between. Germline V gives CDR1 MGHRA, CDR2 YSYEKL. For the CDR3, the DNA is TGCGCCAGCAGCCACTATGATCGGCGGGAGGCTTTCTTT. It encodes CASSHYDRREAFF.

This clone occurred a few times. The chain recombines TRBV5-1 with TRBJ1-2; D is unresolved. The germline V gene encodes CDR1 SGHRS and CDR2 YFSETQ. This CDR3 contains 12 residues. V lost 4 bases and J 6 bases, leaving 10 bases between the germline ends. The CDR3 is CASSPQSDGYTF. The CDR3 region has the DNA TGCGCCAGCAGCCCCCAATCGGATGGCTACACCTTC.

The rearrangement joins TRBV19 to TRBJ1-1, with 8 bases lining up with TRBD1. There are 14 residues in the CDR3. CDR1 is LNHDA and CDR2 is SQIVND in the germline V gene (reference sequence). V was clipped by 7 bases and J by 4 bases; unmatched bases: 8. DNA of the CDR3: TGTGCCAGTAAGATGACAGGGGTAATCACTGAAGCTTTCTTT. Amino acids: CASKMTGVITEAFF.

The V and J genes are TRBV29-1 and TRBJ2-1; 10 bases line up with TRBD1. Germline CDR1 is SQVTM and CDR2 is ANQGSEA. CDR3 length: 13 amino acids. J gave up 9 bases and V 4 bases, and 6 bases lay outside the gene matches. The CDR3 sequence is CSVGTGGGGEQFF. The CDR3 region has the DNA TGCAGCGTTGGGACAGGGGGGGGCGGTGAGCAGTTCTTC.

This clone has just a few counts. The chain couples TRBV4-1 to TRBJ1-2, with 8 nucleotides matching TRBD1. The CDR3 extends over 13 amino acids. Germline lookup yields CDR1 MGHRA and CDR2 YSYEKL. Trimming took 1 base from V and 9 from J; bases not matched to a gene: 4. The CDR3 sequence is CASSQGQGISYTF. CDR3 coding DNA: TGCGCCAGCAGCCAAGGACAGGGGATCAGCTACACCTTC.

There are a few counts of this clone. The V and J genes are TRBV5-1 and TRBJ1-1, with D possibly TRBD1 on 5 matching bases. Germline V gene data show CDR1 as SGHRS and CDR2 as YFSETQ. The CDR3 length is 14 residues. V was shortened by 0 bases and J by 9 bases, with 15 bases between the two germline ends. CDR3 nucleotides: TGCGCCAGCAGCTTGGGGGGCGTTGGATCCAAAGCTTTCTTT. Protein: CASSLGGVGSKAFF.

This clone was counted at least ten times. The chain carries TRBV7-9 and TRBJ2-1, with D maybe TRBD1 (5 bases). The V end lost 10 bases, the J end lost 10 bases, and 11 bases lay between the germline ends. The CDR3 contains 10 residues. Germline V gene lookup returns CDR1 SEHNR and CDR2 FQNEAQ (reference sequence). The CDR3 sequence: CAIRQGEQFF. The CDR3 nucleotides are TGTGCCATCCGCCAGGGCGAGCAGTTCTTC.

The chain is built from TRBV28 and TRBJ1-2; TRBD1 matches at 7 bases. This CDR3 comprises 12 residues. Trimming took 8 bases from V and 5 from J; bases not matched to a gene: 5. Germline V gene data show CDR1 as MDHEN and CDR2 as SYDVKM. Written as DNA, the CDR3 is TGTGCCAGCTGGGACAGCCCTTATGGCTACACCTTC. It yields the protein CASWDSPYGYTF.

The chain employs TRBV6-5 and TRBJ1-1, with D perhaps matching TRBD1 (5 bases). The germline V gene has CDR1 MNHEY and CDR2 SVGAGI. Trimming cost V 2 bases and J 1 base, with 8 bases left between them. This CDR3 contains 14 residues. This CDR3 reads CASSYGAANTEAFF. Here the CDR3 DNA reads TGTGCCAGCAGTTACGGGGCAGCGAACACTGAAGCTTTCTTT.

This clone was recorded a few times. The V gene is TRBV25-1, the J gene TRBJ2-7; D is possibly TRBD2 (6 bases). With 2 bases removed from V and 3 bases from J, the gap between germline ends came to 14 bases. The CDR3 covers 15 residues. The germline V gene has CDR1 MGHDK and CDR2 SYGVNS. The CDR3 nucleotides read TGTGCCAGCAGTGAACCGGGACGGGGGTTCTACGAGCAGTACTTC. This translates into CASSEPGRGFYEQYF.

The rearrangement joins TRBV11-3 to TRBJ2-3; TRBD2 is a possible D gene (5 bases). In germline, CDR1 is SGHNT, CDR2 YENEEA. CDR3 length equals 15 residues. Trimming took 5 bases from V and 3 from J, leaving 15 bases between them. The CDR3 bases are TGTGCCAGCAGCCCGGGCGGGCCTGGGACAGATACGCAGTATTTT. Translated: CASSPGGPGTDTQYF. Full variable domain (missing parts from reference TRBV11-3 and TRBJ2-3): EAGVVQSPRYKIIEKKQPVAFWCNPISGHNTLYWYLQNLGQGPELLIRYENEEAVDDSQLPKDRFSAERLKGVDSTLKIQPAELGDSAVYLCASSPGGPGTDTQYFGPGTRLTVL.

This chain joins TRBV11-2 and TRBJ2-7; 7 bases agree with TRBD2. V lost 10 bases to trimming and J lost 3 bases; unmatched junction nucleotides: 9. The CDR3 has 13 residues. CDR1 and CDR2 from the germline V gene are SGHAT and FQNNGV. CDR3 sequence reads: CATSSGRNYEQYF. DNA for the CDR3: TGTGCCACCTCGTCCGGGAGGAACTACGAGCAGTACTTC.

This clone has more than one count but fewer than ten. The chain has TRBV7-3 and TRBJ2-1, with a tentative D call TRBD2 (5 bases). V was pared by 2 bases and J by 9 bases, with 20 bases between. The V gene's germline CDR1 is SGHTA and CDR2 FQGTGA. The length of the CDR3 is 16 residues. DNA of the CDR3: TGTGCCAGCAGCTTAGTCCCTAGCAAGAGCGTTAGTGAGCAGTTCTTC. Translation: CASSLVPSKSVSEQFF.

This clone has a handful of counts. V is TRBV9 and J is TRBJ2-3, with D perhaps matching TRBD2 (6 bases). CDR1 SGDLS and CDR2 YYNGEE come from the germline V gene. The V end was cut by 0 bases, the J end by 6 bases, with 8 bases between. This CDR3 spans 13 amino acids. The CDR3 protein is CASSVGLADTQYF. In DNA, the CDR3 is TGTGCCAGCAGCGTAGGGCTAGCGGATACGCAGTATTTT.

This rearrangement joins TRBV7-2 to TRBJ1-1; D remains unclear. Germline assignment: CDR1 SGHTA and CDR2 FQGNSA. The CDR3 length is 13 residues. V lost 5 bases to trimming and J lost 4 bases, with 11 bases between them. The CDR3: CASSPQSGTEAFF. The CDR3 coding sequence is TGTGCCAGCAGCCCGCAATCGGGCACTGAAGCTTTCTTT.

In DNA form, the CDR3 reads TGTGCCAGCAGCTTGGGGGACAGGGGATACCAAGAGACCCAGTACTTC. Encoded protein: CASSLGDRGYQETQYF. The V gene is TRBV5-4, the J gene TRBJ2-5; TRBD1 aligns across 10 bases. J lost 0 bases, V lost 0 bases, and 2 bases had no gene match. The CDR3 runs to 16 residues. In germline, CDR1 is SGHNT, CDR2 YYREEE (reference sequence).

This clone was counted a few times. The V and J genes are TRBV9 and TRBJ2-2, with TRBD2 matching 11 bases. The CDR3 is 16 residues long. Germline V CDR1 and CDR2: SGDLS, YYNGEE. The trim removed 2 bases at V and 5 bases at J, leaving 5 bases unmatched. The CDR3 protein is CASSVSGTSGTGELFF. The CDR3 DNA is TGTGCCAGCAGCGTGTCGGGGACTAGCGGAACCGGGGAGCTGTTTTTT.

The chain joins TRBV19 to TRBJ1-4, with unresolved D. Trimming took off 6 bases at V and 0 bases at J, with 11 bases between the two ends. The CDR3 has 15 amino acids. In germline, CDR1 is LNHDA, CDR2 SQIVND (reference sequence). CDR3 amino acids: CASSQRPATNEKLFF. CDR3 sequence (DNA): TGTGCCAGTAGCCAACGCCCAGCAACTAATGAAAAACTGTTTTTT. The variable domain in full, with the rest retrieved from reference TRBV19 and TRBJ1-4, is DGGITQSPKYLFRKEGQNVTLSCEQNLNHDAMYWYRQDPGQGLRLIYYSQIVNDFQKGDIAEGYSVSREKKESFPLTVTSAQKNPTAFYLCASSQRPATNEKLFFGSGTQLSVL.

The rearrangement joins TRBV7-9 to TRBJ2-2; 7 nucleotides align to TRBD1. The V gene end was trimmed by 6 bases and the J gene end by 2 bases; junction bases not matched to a gene: 6. The CDR3 is 15 amino acids. The germline V gene encodes CDR1 SEHNR and CDR2 FQNEAQ (reference sequence). DNA of the CDR3: TGTGCCAGCAGACCAAGACAGGGAAACACCGGGGAGCTGTTTTTT. This sequence encodes CASRPRQGNTGELFF.